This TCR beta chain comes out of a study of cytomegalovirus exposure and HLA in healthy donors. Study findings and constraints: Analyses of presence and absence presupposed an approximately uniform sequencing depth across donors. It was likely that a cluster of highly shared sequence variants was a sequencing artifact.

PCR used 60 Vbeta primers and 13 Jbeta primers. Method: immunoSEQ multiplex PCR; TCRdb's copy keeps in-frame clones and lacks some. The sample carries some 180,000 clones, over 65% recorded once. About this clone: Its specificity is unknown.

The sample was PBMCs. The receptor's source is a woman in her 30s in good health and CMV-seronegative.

CDR3 bases: TGTGCCAGCAGCCAAGATCCCAGCGGGAGTCTCTACGAGCAGTACTTC. Translation gives CASSQDPSGSLYEQYF. The rearrangement joins TRBV4-2 to TRBJ2-7; 8 nucleotides align to TRBD2. With V trimmed by 0 bases and J by 3 bases, 7 bases remained unmatched. The CDR3 sequence is 16 residues long. CDR1 LGHNA and CDR2 YNFKEQ come from the germline V gene.